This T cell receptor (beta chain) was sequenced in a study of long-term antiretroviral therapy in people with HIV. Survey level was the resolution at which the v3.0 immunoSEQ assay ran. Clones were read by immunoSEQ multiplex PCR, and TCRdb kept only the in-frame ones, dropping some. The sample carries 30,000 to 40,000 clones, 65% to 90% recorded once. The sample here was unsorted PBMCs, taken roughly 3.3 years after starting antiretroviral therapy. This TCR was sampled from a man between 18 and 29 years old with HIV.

This CDR3 reads CASTPPGSYEQYF. CDR3 nucleotides: TGTGCCAGCACCCCCCCAGGGTCCTACGAGCAGTACTTC. The chain is built from TRBV28 and TRBJ2-7; TRBD1 might be the D (5 bases). V shed 7 bases and J shed 1 base, with 11 bases lying between them. This CDR3 region has 13 residues. Per the germline V gene, CDR1 is MDHEN and CDR2 is SYDVKM.